This T cell receptor (beta chain) was identified during a study of T cells in Graves' hyperthyroidism and ophthalmopathy. Enrolled ophthalmopathy patients presented with a Clinical Activity Score of at least 3, a NOSPECS grade of at least 4, and disease duration under 3 months. Together with thyroid ultrasound, orbital computed tomography, serum thyroxine and TRAb, clinical symptoms were used for diagnoses. TCR beta CDR3 regions were amplified from RNA. In the first-round RT-PCR of the TCR CDR3, the HTBI primer set was used. TCRdb independently ran MiXCR on the multiplex PCR reads; one entry per CDR3 protein. The table records a few hundred thousand distinct CDR3 sequences, approximately 23% of them present only once. This clonotype was observed a handful of times. Antigen: not known. Germline V CDR1 and CDR2: MGHDK, SYGVNS. The CDR3 runs to 13 residues. V gave up 3 bases and J gave up 7 bases, with 10 bases separating them.

General study results and limits: Model output signaled ophthalmopathy a median roughly six months ahead of onset. Most thyroid-expanded clonotypes above 0.001 were also found in blood.

The chain couples TRBV25-1 to TRBJ2-1; D might be TRBD1 or TRBD2, each matching 5 bases. Input material: blood. The receptor was derived from an older woman with Graves' ophthalmopathy. The CDR3 spells CASSEPGPNEQFF. The CDR3 nucleotides are TGTGCCAGCAGTGAGCCGGGGCCTAATGAGCAGTTCTTC.